This entry is about one T cell receptor beta chain. This entry is derived from a study of beta chain features in type 1 diabetes. Sequenced material consisted of expressed TCRB transcripts (all of the isolated RNA was reverse transcribed). This table comes from immunoSEQ multiplex PCR, and its TCRdb copy is limited to in-frame clones, with some not included. Among 350,000 or so clones listed, roughly a fifth were seen once. This TCR was recovered from a woman aged 18 to 35 in good health. Input material: naive CD4+ T cells from blood.

DNA of the CDR3: TGTGCCAGCAGTTACTCAGGCCAGGGGCCAACCTACGAGCAGTACTTC. This codes for CASSYSGQGPTYEQYF. The gene calls are TRBV6-5 and TRBJ2-7; D possibly corresponds to TRBD1 (6 bases). The germline gives CDR1 MNHEY, CDR2 SVGAGI. The CDR3 runs 16 residues. The V end lost 0 bases, the J end lost 2 bases, and 14 bases lay between the germline ends.